The 8 T cell receptor beta chains reported below all come from one sample, sequenced in a study of T cell responses to AZD1222 COVID-19 vaccine. The method was immunoSEQ multiplex PCR; TCRdb's version includes in-frame clones alone and lacks a portion of them. This sample carries roughly 160,000 clones, roughly nine tenths of them seen once, and the ten largest clones take 0.85% to 1.1%. Sequences were derived from peripheral blood, sampled 28 days after the second AZD1222 dose. The receptors here all came from an adult who received the AZD1222 COVID-19 vaccine.

The chain carries TRBV3-1 (or the pseudogene TRBV3-2) and TRBJ2-3; 7 bases align to TRBD2. Germline V CDR1 and CDR2: LGHDT, YNNKEL (reference sequence). V gave up 5 bases and J gave up 1 base; unmatched junction bases: 15. CDR3 length equals 18 residues. The CDR3 sequence is CASSSRLADQFRTDTQYF. As DNA, the CDR3 is TGTGCCAGCAGCTCCCGACTAGCCGATCAATTCCGCACAGATACGCAGTATTTT.

The V and J genes are TRBV7-9 and TRBJ1-2, with TRBD1 as a possible D gene (5 bases). The CDR3 is made up of 14 amino acids. V was pared by 1 base and J by 2 bases, with 8 bases between. CDR1 is SEHNR and CDR2 is FQNEAQ in the germline V gene (reference sequence). The CDR3 region is CASSLGPGNYGYTF. CDR3 in DNA: TGTGCCAGCAGCTTAGGCCCAGGGAACTATGGCTACACCTTC. Full variable domain (missing parts from reference TRBV7-9 and TRBJ1-2): DTGVSQNPRHKITKRGQNVTFRCDPISEHNRLYWYRQTLGQGPEFLTYFQNEAQLEKSRLLSDRFSAERPKGSFSTLEIQRTEQGDSAMYLCASSLGPGNYGYTFGSGTRLTVV.

The J gene is TRBJ2-1, the V gene TRBV7-9; TRBD2 aligns across 16 bases. The ends lost 8 bases at V and 9 bases at J; junction bases unmatched: 10. The germline gives CDR1 SEHNR, CDR2 FQNEAQ (reference sequence). The CDR3 totals 16 residues. The CDR3 loop is CASASGLAGGRLEQFF. The CDR3 DNA follows: TGTGCCAGCGCGTCGGGACTAGCGGGGGGGCGGCTTGAGCAGTTCTTC.

The chain recombines TRBV4-1 with TRBJ1-4; D is unresolved. CDR1 is MGHRA and CDR2 is YSYEKL in the germline V gene. CDR3 length: 16 residues. V lost 0 bases and J 5 bases, leaving 13 bases between the germline ends. CDR3 region: CASSQDPAAPNEKLFF. In DNA form, the CDR3 reads TGCGCCAGCAGCCAAGATCCGGCAGCCCCGAATGAAAAACTGTTTTTT.

This chain links TRBV6-1 with TRBJ1-3; D perhaps matches TRBD1 (5 bases). The CDR3 is 14 residues long. Germline lookup yields CDR1 MNHNS and CDR2 SASEGT. V was pared by 1 base and J by 4 bases, with 8 bases between. DNA of the CDR3: TGTGCCAGCAGTGAAGGGGGACTGGGAAACACCATATATTTT. It codes for CASSEGGLGNTIYF.

The CDR3 protein is CASSFLGGTDTQYF. CDR3 DNA sequence: TGTGCCAGCAGCTTCCTGGGGGGCACAGATACGCAGTATTTT. The chain has TRBV7-2 and TRBJ2-3, with D possibly being TRBD1 or TRBD2 (5 bases each). The CDR3 loop spans 14 amino acids. Germline V gene data show CDR1 as SGHTA and CDR2 as FQGNSA. V shed 3 bases and J shed 1 base, with 8 bases lying between them.

The chain couples TRBV2 to TRBJ2-3; no clear D gene. Trimming took off 4 bases at V and 2 bases at J, with 7 bases between the two ends. This CDR3 is built from 13 residues. The germline CDR1 and CDR2 sequences are SNHLY and FYNNEI. CDR3 residues: CASSVRTTDTQYF. As DNA, the CDR3 is TGTGCCAGCAGTGTGCGTACCACAGATACGCAGTATTTT.

The chain couples TRBV7-2 to TRBJ2-4; TRBD2 matches 10 bases. The germline gives CDR1 SGHTA, CDR2 FQGNSA. Germline trimming cut 3 bases from V and 3 bases from J; bases unmatched to any gene: 5. This CDR3 has 16 amino acids. The CDR3 sequence is CASSLQVAGGKNIQYF. The CDR3, as DNA: TGTGCCAGCAGCTTGCAAGTAGCGGGGGGCAAAAACATTCAGTACTTC. Together with reference TRBV7-2 and TRBJ2-4, the CDR3 gives the full variable domain: GAGVSQSPSNKVTEKGKDVELRCDPISGHTALYWYRQSLGQGLEFLIYFQGNSAPDKSGLPSDRFSAERTGGSVSTLTIQRTQQEDSAVYLCASSLQVAGGKNIQYFGAGTRLSVL.